The 20 T cell receptor beta chains presented below share a single source sample, sequenced in a study of shared clonotypes between healthy human individuals. Terminally differentiated effector memory CD45RA+ cells were excluded from the naive CD8 cells, which were CD45RO-negative and positively selected for CCR7. Measured with immunoSEQ multiplex PCR; TCRdb has only the in-frame clones, and not every one. Of around 560,000 clones in the sample, around 95% were seen once. Sequences were obtained from naive CD8+ T cells sorted from blood. These TCRs come from a woman aged 25 to 39 in good health.

The rearrangement uses TRBV5-4 and TRBJ1-1; 7 bases agree with TRBD1. Germline values: CDR1 SGHNT, CDR2 YYREEE (reference sequence). V shed 3 bases and J 2 bases; nucleotides not matched to a gene: 7. This CDR3 contains 15 residues. CDR3 in amino acids: CASSWTGNFNTEAFF. CDR3 bases: TGTGCCAGCAGCTGGACAGGAAACTTCAACACTGAAGCTTTCTTT.

The CDR3 spells CASSLVGRGAAEAFF. Written as DNA, the CDR3 is TGCGCCAGCAGCTTGGTAGGCAGGGGGGCGGCTGAAGCTTTCTTT. V is TRBV5-1 and J is TRBJ1-1, with 7 bases identical to TRBD1. The trim removed 0 bases at V and 6 bases at J, leaving 8 bases unmatched. The V gene's germline CDR1 is SGHRS and CDR2 YFSETQ. The CDR3 is 15 amino acids.

The genes are TRBV5-5 and TRBJ2-7; 7 bases map to TRBD1. The CDR3 is 15 amino acids. After removal of 3 bases from V and 4 bases from J, the junction contained 10 bases not matched to a gene. CDR1 SGHKS and CDR2 YYEKEE come from the germline V gene (reference sequence). CDR3 sequence: CASSSTGFNSYEQYF. CDR3 nucleotide sequence: TGTGCCAGCAGCTCGACAGGGTTTAATTCATACGAGCAGTACTTC.

Note on this clone: One end of the junction fails to match germline, which may point to a read error. The genes are TRBV27 and TRBJ2-7, with a weak D call TRBD2 (5 bases). The CDR3 spans 16 residues. Germline CDR1 is MNHEY and CDR2 is SMNVEV (reference sequence). CDR3 in amino acids: CASSFGFGVPSYEQYF. The CDR3 region has the DNA TGTGCCAGTAGTTTTGGGTTCGGGGTCCCATCCTACGAGCAGTACTTC.

The CDR3, as DNA: TGTGCCAGCAGTCCAAAGACTAGCGGGTCCTACGAGCAGTACTTC. This translates into CASSPKTSGSYEQYF. The chain recombines TRBV27 with TRBJ2-7; 10 bases fit TRBD2. The V and J ends lost 5 bases and 1 base, in that order; junction bases with no gene match: 5. This CDR3 comprises 15 residues. Per the germline V gene, CDR1 is MNHEY and CDR2 is SMNVEV (reference sequence).

The chain is built from TRBV4-2 and TRBJ2-2; D is possibly TRBD2 (6 bases). Trimming pared 0 bases from V and 1 base from J, leaving 12 bases between. This CDR3 is built from 17 residues. From germline, CDR1 is LGHNA and CDR2 YNFKEQ. DNA for the CDR3: TGTGCCAGCAGCCAAGATCAATGGCGGGAGAACACCGGGGAGCTGTTTTTT. This codes for CASSQDQWRENTGELFF.

The chain uses TRBV28 and TRBJ2-5; perhaps TRBD1 as D (6 bases). This CDR3 has 14 residues. The V gene lost 6 bases and the J gene lost 0 bases, with 11 bases spanning the gap. Germline lookup yields CDR1 MDHEN and CDR2 SYDVKM. The CDR3 coding sequence is TGTGCCAGCAGGGGAACAGGGTACCAAGAGACCCAGTACTTC. Translation gives CASRGTGYQETQYF.

The chain carries TRBV27 and TRBJ2-2; D is ambiguous. The CDR3 length is 14 residues. Germline assignment: CDR1 MNHEY and CDR2 SMNVEV (reference sequence). Trimming shortened V by 6 bases and J by 0 bases, and 8 bases separated the two germline ends. The CDR3 DNA reads TGTGCCAGCAGGGTAGGGACGAACACCGGGGAGCTGTTTTTT. It encodes CASRVGTNTGELFF.

The rearrangement links TRBV7-3 to TRBJ2-1; 7 bases map to TRBD1. The CDR3 length is 18 residues. Germline V gives CDR1 SGHTA, CDR2 FQGTGA. V shed 5 bases, J shed 1 base, and the junction held 14 bases outside the gene matches. The CDR3 nucleotides are TGTGCCAGCAGCCCGAAAGGGGGCCTTAGTCCTTCCTACAATGAGCAGTTCTTC. This sequence encodes CASSPKGGLSPSYNEQFF.

The chain recombines TRBV15 with TRBJ2-7, with unresolved D. V lost 0 bases and J lost 3, with 9 bases in between. CDR1 LNHNV and CDR2 YYDKDF come from the germline V gene (reference sequence). CDR3 length: 14 amino acids. CDR3 residues: CATSRDAQSYEQYF. The CDR3 DNA sequence: TGTGCCACCAGCAGAGATGCCCAGAGCTACGAGCAGTACTTC.

CDR3 nucleotides: TGTGCCAGCAGCTTGGGTCCGGTCAACTCTGGGGCCAACGTCCTGACTTTC. As protein: CASSLGPVNSGANVLTF. V gene TRBV5-6 combines with J gene TRBJ2-6, with D uncertain. This CDR3 is 17 amino acids long. Trimming took 0 bases from V and 0 from J, leaving 10 bases between them. Germline V gene sequence: CDR1 SGHDT, CDR2 YYEEEE. The entire variable domain, with the rest obtained from reference TRBV5-6 and TRBJ2-6, is as follows: DAGVTQSPTHLIKTRGQQVTLRCSPKSGHDTVSWYQQALGQGPQFIFQYYEEEERQRGNFPDRFSGHQFPNYSSELNVNALLLGDSALYLCASSLGPVNSGANVLTFGAGSRLTVL.

The rearrangement uses TRBV28 and TRBJ2-7; D is possibly TRBD1 or TRBD2 (5 bases each). Trimming took 4 bases from V and 8 from J, leaving 21 bases between them. Germline loops: CDR1 MDHEN, CDR2 SYDVKM. This CDR3 contains 15 residues. CDR3 DNA: TGTGCCAGCAGTTCCCGGGACCCCTCGATCGCGAAGCAGTACTTC. It specifies CASSSRDPSIAKQYF.

V is TRBV29-1 and J is TRBJ1-2, with D unresolved. V was shortened by 1 base and J by 3 bases, with 9 bases between the two germline ends. The CDR3 sequence is 13 residues long. Germline loops: CDR1 SQVTM, CDR2 ANQGSEA. The DNA of the CDR3 is TGCAGCGTTGAAGCAGCCTCATACTATGGCTACACCTTC. This translates into CSVEAASYYGYTF.

The genes are TRBV11-2 and TRBJ2-7, with 9 bases that match TRBD2. CDR3 length: 17 residues. V dropped 0 bases and J dropped 1; count of bases not matched to a gene: 7. The germline V gene encodes CDR1 SGHAT and CDR2 FQNNGV. Here the CDR3 DNA reads TGTGCCAGCAGCTTAGATCGCCGACTAGCGGAGTCCTACGAGCAGTACTTC. Its translation is CASSLDRRLAESYEQYF.

Notes on this clone: The junction shows a germline mismatch at one end, possibly a read error. V gene TRBV4-1 combines with J gene TRBJ1-4; no reliable D call. This CDR3 is 17 amino acids long. Per the germline V gene, CDR1 is MGHRA and CDR2 is YSYEKL. CDR3 sequence (DNA): TGCGCCAGCAGCCAAAGACCTCCCAGCGATGCTAAGGAAAAACTGTTTTTT. It encodes CASSQRPPSDAKEKLFF.

The chain carries TRBV27 and TRBJ1-3, with unresolved D. The CDR3 length is 14 residues. V was pared by 5 bases and J by 0 bases, with 8 bases between. The germline V gene encodes CDR1 MNHEY and CDR2 SMNVEV (reference sequence). CDR3 sequence: CASSKTISGNTIYF. The CDR3 DNA reads TGTGCCAGCAGTAAAACGATCTCTGGAAACACCATATATTTT.

The V gene is TRBV13, the J gene TRBJ2-7; 11 bases agree with TRBD2. This CDR3 is 15 amino acids long. Germline trimming cut 3 bases from V and 4 bases from J; bases unmatched to any gene: 5. The germline V gene has CDR1 PRHDT and CDR2 FYEKMQ (reference sequence). DNA for the CDR3: TGTGCCAGCAGCTTTTTATCTAGCGGGAGGTACGAGCAGTACTTC. As protein: CASSFLSSGRYEQYF.

The chain has TRBV27 and TRBJ2-1, with TRBD2 matching over 8 bases. J gave up 2 bases and V 6 bases, and 6 bases lay outside the gene matches. CDR3 size: 15 residues. Germline V lookup: CDR1 MNHEY, CDR2 SMNVEV (reference sequence). The CDR3 bases are TGTGCCAGCAGCCCAAGCGGGAGAACCTACAATGAGCAGTTCTTC. Amino acid sequence: CASSPSGRTYNEQFF.

V and J are TRBV10-3 and TRBJ2-7; D uncertain. The CDR3 loop spans 9 amino acids. The V and J ends lost 11 bases and 4 bases respectively, with 6 bases between them. CDR1 is ENHRY, CDR2 SYGVKD, per germline. The CDR3 DNA reads as TGTGCCGTACCATACGAGCAGTACTTC. Translated, it gives CAVPYEQYF.

J is TRBJ2-7 and V is TRBV28, with TRBD1 matching over 7 bases. V lost 4 bases, J lost 3 bases, and 12 bases stayed unmatched. In germline, CDR1 is MDHEN, CDR2 SYDVKM. The CDR3 loop spans 16 amino acids. CDR3: CASSSRDSRDIYEQYF. DNA of the CDR3: TGTGCCAGCAGTTCTAGGGACAGTCGGGACATCTACGAGCAGTACTTC.